This TCR beta chain was obtained from a study of T-cell memory formation after mild COVID-19. On the study more broadly: There were largely donor-specific TCR clusters.

Many counts were recorded for this clonotype. The target antigen is unknown. After 5'RACE with constant-segment primers, TCR alpha and TCR beta cDNA libraries carrying sample barcodes and UMIs were obtained. TCRdb re-derived calls from the 5' RACE reads in MiXCR, one entry per CDR3 protein. The top ten hold around two fifths of the sample, which has roughly 89,000 distinct CDR3 sequences, about 15% seen once. Regarding the study as a whole: Mostly located in CM and EM were contracting CD4+ clones, with contracting CD8+ clones located in EMRA. The finding that pre-infection memory included some responding clones suggested that cross-reactive memory joined.

The sample taken for sequencing was PBMCs or a T cell subset sorted from them (not recorded which). The TCR originated in a man between 18 and 35 years old who had mild COVID-19 (a few samples of this study predate the infection). Cell type and time point are not known.

CDR3 amino acids: CASRSGDSQTDTQYF. The CDR3 region has the DNA TGTGCCAGCAGGTCGGGGGACAGCCAAACAGATACGCAGTATTTT. The rearrangement uses TRBV5-5 and TRBJ2-3, with D tentatively TRBD1 (7 bases). V was cut by 5 bases and J by 3 bases, with 16 bases left in between. Germline V CDR1 and CDR2: SGHKS, YYEKEE (reference sequence). This CDR3 spans 15 amino acids.